This T cell receptor beta chain is drawn from a study of CXCR3-negative and CXCR3-positive naive CD8 T cells. Study as a whole: Per library, roughly 1.5 +/- 0.3 million reads; roughly 130 million TRB reads overall.

It was by 5' RACE with UMI labels that the TRB cDNA libraries were prepared. TCRdb reprocessed the 5' RACE reads; each CDR3 protein has one entry and no DNA is given. Recorded for this sample: around 60,000 distinct CDR3 sequences. Germline values: CDR1 SEHNR, CDR2 FQNEAQ (reference sequence). This CDR3 spans 14 amino acids. Notes on the study in general: Naive subsets had comparable surface CD5; TCR strength was inferred from TRB CDR3 properties. When CXCR3-positive naive cells were set against CXCR3-negative naive cells, the former had more hydrophobic TRB CDR3s.

As concerns this clonotype: The antigen remains undetermined.

This receptor was obtained from a human donor in good health. Some clones in this sample may be carry-over from other donors' samples. Input material: naive CXCR3+ CD8+ T cells from blood. Subset described: CD45RO-CCR7+CD27+CD95- naive CD8+ T cells expressing CXCR3 (TNR3+). The chain couples TRBV7-9 to TRBJ2-2. The CDR3 spells CASSSWDNTGELFF.